This T cell receptor (beta chain) was recovered during a study of T cells in Graves' hyperthyroidism and ophthalmopathy. Study-wide context: Peripheral blood was taken when the disease was first diagnosed, before any treatment began.

Deletions cut 6 bases from V and 0 bases from J, with 15 bases between. This CDR3 comprises 15 residues. RNA transcripts yielded amplified TCR beta CDR3 regions. HTBI primers were used for first-round RT-PCR of the TCR CDR3. From the multiplex PCR reads, TCRdb called clonotypes with MiXCR, one entry per CDR3 protein. The sample consists of 600,000 to 850,000 distinct CDR3 sequences, roughly a sixth of them appearing once. This clonotype was found many times. Its cognate antigen is unknown. Study-wide results and limits: Stable hyperthyroidism was separated from ophthalmopathy by a model based on 13 V-J features. Most expanded thyroid clonotypes above 0.001 recurred in blood.

The sequence came from a woman aged 45-59 years with Graves' hyperthyroidism that later progressed to Graves' ophthalmopathy. Sequenced: blood. The chain recombines TRBV12-3 or TRBV12-4 with TRBJ2-7, with D maybe TRBD1 (6 bases). The CDR3, as DNA: TGTGCCAGCAGCCATGACAGGCGCAGCTCCTACGAGCAGTACTTC. It specifies CASSHDRRSSYEQYF.